Listed below are T cell receptor beta chains from one sample, sequenced in a study of shared clonotypes between healthy human individuals. Sequenced by immunoSEQ multiplex PCR; TCRdb stores in-frame clones only, minus some. The table lists about 2 million clones, about 94% of them singletons, with approximately 1.2% in the top ten. Sequences were obtained from naive CD8+ T cells sorted from blood. The receptors originated from a man between 18 and 29 years old in good health. CDR3s include the opening cysteine and the closing phenylalanine or tryptophan. D genes are given only for firm matches. Size values are once, few and many counts, or a class for expanded clones, and some rows have none.

v_gene: TRBV11-2; j_gene: TRBJ2-3; d_gene: TRBD2; abundance: .; CDR3nt: TGTGCCAGCAGCCTACCGGGACTAGATCCAGATACGCAGTATTTT; CDR3aa: CASSLPGLDPDTQYF
v_gene: TRBV7-9; j_gene: TRBJ2-4; d_gene: .; abundance: .; CDR3nt: TGTGCCAGCAGCTTAGATAACATTCAGTACTTC; CDR3aa: CASSLDNIQYF
v_gene: TRBV6-5; j_gene: TRBJ2-7; d_gene: .; abundance: .; CDR3nt: TGTGCCAGCAGTGTCTCGGGGGCAACCTACGAGCAGTACTTC; CDR3aa: CASSVSGATYEQYF
v_gene: TRBV5-1; j_gene: TRBJ1-1; d_gene: .; abundance: .; CDR3nt: TGCGCCAGCAGCTTGGCCGGAATTGAAGCTTTCTTT; CDR3aa: CASSLAGIEAFF
v_gene: TRBV5-3; j_gene: TRBJ2-3; d_gene: TRBD1; abundance: .; CDR3nt: TGTGCCAGAAGCTTCCGGGACAGTCAGTCAGAGACGCAGTATTTT; CDR3aa: CARSFRDSQSETQYF
v_gene: TRBV19; j_gene: TRBJ2-7; d_gene: .; abundance: .; CDR3nt: TGTGCCAGTAGTGAAAACTACGAGCAGTACTTC; CDR3aa: CASSENYEQYF
v_gene: TRBV9; j_gene: TRBJ2-3; d_gene: .; abundance: .; CDR3nt: TGTGCCAGCAGCGTAGCAGGACGAGGACCCATCGATACGCAGTATTTT; CDR3aa: CASSVAGRGPIDTQYF
v_gene: TRBV6-5; j_gene: TRBJ2-7; d_gene: .; abundance: .; CDR3nt: TGTGCCAGCGGGAGCGAGCAGTACTTC; CDR3aa: CASGSEQYF
v_gene: TRBV10-2; j_gene: TRBJ1-1; d_gene: .; abundance: few; CDR3nt: TGCGCCAGCAGTGGTCTGGGGACTGAAGCTTTCTTT; CDR3aa: CASSGLGTEAFF
v_gene: TRBV18; j_gene: TRBJ2-1; d_gene: TRBD2; abundance: .; CDR3nt: TGTGCCAGCTCACCGCCGGGACTAGCGGAGGAAGAGCAGTTCTTC; CDR3aa: CASSPPGLAEEEQFF
v_gene: TRBV19; j_gene: TRBJ2-1; d_gene: .; abundance: .; CDR3nt: TGTGCCAGTAGTAACACAGGGTCGGAGTTCTTC; CDR3aa: CASSNTGSEFF
v_gene: TRBV5-8; j_gene: TRBJ2-2; d_gene: .; abundance: .; CDR3nt: TGTGCCAGCAGCTTGGGAGTACAGGGACGAACCGGGGAGCTGTTTTTT; CDR3aa: CASSLGVQGRTGELFF
v_gene: TRBV11-2; j_gene: TRBJ2-7; d_gene: .; abundance: once; CDR3nt: TGTGCCAGCAGCCCAGGACAGTTCCTAGACGAGCAGTACTTC; CDR3aa: CASSPGQFLDEQYF
v_gene: TRBV2; j_gene: TRBJ2-7; d_gene: TRBD2; abundance: .; CDR3nt: TGTGCCAGCAGTCCCCCCTTGGCGGGGGACCCTTACGAGCAGTACTTC; CDR3aa: CASSPPLAGDPYEQYF
v_gene: TRBV13; j_gene: TRBJ1-4; d_gene: TRBD1; abundance: .; CDR3nt: TGTGCCAGCAGCTTAGAAGGGACAGATGGGGAAAAACTGTTTTTT; CDR3aa: CASSLEGTDGEKLFF
v_gene: TRBV7-8; j_gene: TRBJ1-1; d_gene: .; abundance: .; CDR3nt: TGTGCCAGCAGCTTAAGAGAGAACACTGAAGCTTTCTTT; CDR3aa: CASSLRENTEAFF
v_gene: TRBV7-9; j_gene: TRBJ2-7; d_gene: TRBD1; abundance: .; CDR3nt: TGTGCCAGCAGTCCAAAGGACGGGACAGGGAACTCCTACGAGCAGTACTTC; CDR3aa: CASSPKDGTGNSYEQYF
v_gene: TRBV27; j_gene: TRBJ2-7; d_gene: .; abundance: .; CDR3nt: TGTGCCAGCAGTTTAACCCAACTCCACGAGCAGTACTTC; CDR3aa: CASSLTQLHEQYF
v_gene: TRBV27; j_gene: TRBJ2-7; d_gene: .; abundance: .; CDR3nt: TGTGCCAGCAGTTTGGGAGGGGGCGAGCAGTACTTC; CDR3aa: CASSLGGGEQYF